Detailed here is one TCR beta chain. Its antigen is still unknown. The data belong to a study of T-cell memory formation after mild COVID-19. Overall study: The TCR clusters were mostly specific to one donor. General study points: Second-wave clones that peaked on day 37 lacked confirmed SARS-CoV-2 specificity. Cross-reactive memory appears to have joined, as suggested by some responding clones showing up in pre-infection memory.

This CDR3 contains 14 residues. The germline V gene has CDR1 DFQATT and CDR2 SNEGSKA (reference sequence). Trimming took off 3 bases at V and 3 bases at J, with 12 bases between the two ends. The TCR alpha and TCR beta cDNA libraries, bearing sample barcodes and UMIs, were generated by 5'RACE using constant-segment primers. TCRdb itself ran the 5' RACE reads through MiXCR, one entry per CDR3 protein. This sample has about 610,000 distinct CDR3 sequences, with 17% found just once. The rearrangement uses TRBV20-1 and TRBJ1-5, with no clear D. This TCR was sampled from an adult woman who had mild COVID-19 (a few samples of this study predate the infection). Cell type and time point are not known. The sequencing sample was made of PBMCs or a T cell subset sorted from them (not recorded which). The CDR3 protein is CSASMGGSNQPQHF. The CDR3 coding sequence is TGCAGTGCTAGTATGGGCGGATCCAATCAGCCCCAGCATTTT.